This T cell receptor (beta chain) was sequenced for a study of early T cells in non-severe SARS-CoV-2 infection (dated by TCRdb to the early 2020s). Looking at the study overall: Because TCR sequencing relied on bulk RNA taken from unsorted whole blood, pairing of alpha and beta chains was not possible. General findings and caveats noted by the study authors: Matching against VDJdb was skewed toward anti-spike CD8 responses, likely underestimated virus-specific expansions, and missed private and CD4 specificities.

Set within a cohort of healthcare workers in London, UK, this nested case-control study involved weekly PCR testing of nasopharyngeal swabs along with blood sampling. Healthcare workers were recruited during the week of the UK lockdown, between 23 and 31 March 2020, and followed weekly for up to roughly 16 weeks. Library prep was done by 5' RACE. Sequencing took place on a NextSeq 500. Unique molecular identifiers were attached to individual cDNA molecules in the TCR library protocol so that sequencing error and PCR bias could be corrected. Both TCR alpha and beta chains were sequenced, and tight co-correlation was observed between alpha and beta sequence abundances in each sample. The study's own analysis went as follows. Decombinator V4 was used to perform V gene, J gene and CDR3 annotation of TCR sequences. Expanded TCRs were defined as changing significantly between any two time points under a Poisson model with p below 0.0001. TCR abundances were normalised to the total number of TCRs sequenced in each sample and reported as counts per million. MAIT TCRs were defined by TRAV1-2 paired with TRAJ12, TRAJ20 or TRAJ33, and iNKT TCRs by TRAV10 paired with TRAJ18. VDJdb, accessed 1 November 2021, was searched for CMV, EBV and SARS-CoV-2 annotated TCRs, with TCRs annotated for multiple antigens excluded. Starting from the raw public reads, TCRdb applied fastp trimming at Q25, assembled clones with MiXCR and retained in-frame beta chains. When rows share a CDR3 protein, they turn into one entry using the most common DNA and genes. TCRdb, not the authors, supplied the V and J calls. This sample comprises 85,000 to 100,000 distinct CDR3 sequences, about 11% of them detected only once. Roughly 5% of the sample rests with the top ten.

The CDR3 goes from the cysteine to the phenylalanine over 15 residues. Of the read, only the CDR3 DNA is kept; its 45 bases are in frame from base 1. Reading the germline V gene gives CDR1 SGDLS and CDR2 YYNGEE. Trimming costs V 0 bases and J 2 bases, and their ends lie 11 bases apart. This clonotype has more than one count but fewer than ten. Its antigen remains undetermined. One base away there is no much larger clone; base qualities are not given. This receptor was identified in an adult who was a healthcare worker with PCR-confirmed SARS-CoV-2 infection or an uninfected control (not recorded which). The sequence joins TRBV9 to TRBJ2-5, with the D gene not confidently named. The material sequenced was whole blood. CDR3 reads: CASSVGAGAQETQYF. The DNA sequence reads TGTGCCAGCAGCGTAGGGGCAGGTGCGCAAGAGACCCAGTACTTC.